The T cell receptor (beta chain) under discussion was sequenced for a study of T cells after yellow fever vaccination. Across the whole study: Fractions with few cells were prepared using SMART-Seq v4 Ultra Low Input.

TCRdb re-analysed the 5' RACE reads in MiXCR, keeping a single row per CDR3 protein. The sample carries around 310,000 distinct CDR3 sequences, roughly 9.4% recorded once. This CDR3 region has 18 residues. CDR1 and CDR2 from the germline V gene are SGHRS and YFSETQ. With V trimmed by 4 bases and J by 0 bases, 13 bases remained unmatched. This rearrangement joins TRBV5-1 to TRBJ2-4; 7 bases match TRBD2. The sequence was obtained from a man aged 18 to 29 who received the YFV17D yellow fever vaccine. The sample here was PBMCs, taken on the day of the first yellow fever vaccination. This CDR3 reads CASSRRPQRGLAKNIQYF. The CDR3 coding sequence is TGCGCCAGCAGCCGCCGACCCCAGCGGGGACTAGCCAAAAACATTCAGTACTTC.